This T cell receptor (beta chain) appears in the sequencing data of a study of cytomegalovirus exposure and HLA in healthy donors. Study-wide results and caveats: Testing in vitro showed a few CMV-associated chains specific for CMV antigens. Subsequent analysis of the 120 or so validation repertoires found a tendency for first-cohort TCR clusters to co-occur. Associated with cytomegalovirus, according to the listing, were fewer than 200 TCR beta chains.

Assay: immunoSEQ multiplex PCR; the TCRdb copy retains only in-frame clones and omits some. This sample has about 220,000 clones, with 85% to 95% found just once. The CDR3 consists of 13 residues. Per germline, CDR1 SGHAT and CDR2 FQNNGV. Germline trimming cut 3 bases from V and 6 bases from J; bases unmatched to any gene: 3. To note about this clone: Its antigen is as yet unknown.

The origin of this receptor is a woman younger than 30 in good health and CMV-seronegative. Sequenced: PBMCs. The genes are TRBV11-2 and TRBJ2-7, with TRBD1 matching 9 bases. The CDR3: CASSFGTGSEQYF. The CDR3 DNA reads TGTGCCAGCAGCTTTGGGACAGGGAGCGAGCAGTACTTC.